The rows below give T cell receptor beta chains drawn from one sample of a study of technical replicates of blood from a handful of donors. Profiled with immunoSEQ multiplex PCR; TCRdb holds only in-frame clones, not every one. The data hold about 75,000 clones, with approximately 97% observed a single time. Sequenced: T cells isolated from PBMCs. The origin of the receptors is a human donor in good health. Each CDR3 is given with its conserved first and last residue. D genes are given only for firm matches. Part of the rows lack a size; the others show once, few, many or a class for expanded clones.

abundance	v_gene	d_gene	j_gene	CDR3nt	CDR3aa
-	TRBV13	TRBD1	TRBJ2-1	TGTGCCAGCAGCTTAGGGACAGGGGGCGGTGAGCAGTTCTTC	CASSLGTGGGEQFF
-	TRBV15	TRBD2	TRBJ2-3	TGTGCCACCAGCAGAGATCTGCTAGCGGGAGATACGCAGTATTTT	CATSRDLLAGDTQYF
-	TRBV5-5	-	TRBJ1-3	TGTGCCAGCAGCTTGGCGTACAGCTCTGGAAACACCATATATTTT	CASSLAYSSGNTIYF
once	TRBV9	-	TRBJ2-6	TGTGCCAGCAGCGTAGGACATCCCTCTGGGGCCAACGTCCTGACTTTC	CASSVGHPSGANVLTF
-	TRBV27	-	TRBJ2-7	TGTGCCAGCAGTTTATCGATTTCAGACTCCTACGAGCAGTACTTC	CASSLSISDSYEQYF
-	TRBV4-1	TRBD2	TRBJ2-1	TGCGCCAGCAGCCAAGGGGCACTAAAGCGGGAGGGCCGTCATGAGCAGTTCTTC	CASSQGALKREGRHEQFF
-	TRBV6-6	TRBD1	TRBJ2-7	TGTGCCAGCAGTCAACCCTCGGGACAGGGAGCCTACGAGCAGTACTTC	CASSQPSGQGAYEQYF
-	TRBV5-1	TRBD1	TRBJ1-3	TGCGCCAGCAGCTTGGTTCCAGGGGGAACTGGAAACACCATATATTTT	CASSLVPGGTGNTIYF
-	TRBV6-1	-	TRBJ2-6	TGTGCCAGCCGTAAGGGGCCTGGGGCCAACGTCCTGACTTTC	CASRKGPGANVLTF
-	TRBV11-2	-	TRBJ2-3	TGTGCCAGCAGCCGTTTGAGGACTAGCACAGATACGCAGTATTTT	CASSRLRTSTDTQYF
-	TRBV28	-	TRBJ2-7	TGTGCCAGCAAAACCCCTTACGCACTGTTCGACAGCTCGGAAGAGCAGTACTTC	CASKTPYALFDSSEEQYF